This T cell receptor (beta chain) was retrieved from a study of blood T cell repertoires in COVID-19 (dated by TCRdb to about 2020). Concerning the study at large: Recovered participants in ImmuneRACE Cohort 3 were defined as having two consecutive negative NP/OP PCR tests, clearance from a healthcare professional, or resolution of symptoms. Samples covering the acute and convalescent phases of COVID-19 were provided by collaborators in the United States, Italy and Spain. The prospective study material was composed of cDNA or gDNA derived from T cells, B-cell-depleted T cells, or PBMCs. Subjects who had been exposed to COVID-19, were actively infected with it, or had recovered from it provided the deeply sampled blood TCRbeta repertoires that made up the dataset. The repertoires were made available in a free public database intended to serve as a resource for research on the immune response to SARS-CoV-2. Samples were obtained from the ongoing ImmuneRACE study (first 160 participants) and from some 1,200 subjects provided by 6 global collaborators. Sample metadata almost always included a de-identified subject ID, COVID-19 status, age in years and sex. HLA class I and class II types, where available, came from metadata supplied by the sample provider rather than from assay-based typing. Findings and caveats that apply to the study as a whole: How much clinical and demographic metadata was included differed by source and by participant, and the metadata was provided uncurated.

In regard to this clone: Its antigen is not yet known. Base qualities are not at hand, and no much larger clone is one base apart.

The immunoSEQ Assay, a bias-controlled multiplex PCR, was used to amplify TCRbeta CDR3 regions from genomic DNA. The published analysis was carried out like this. The number of nucleated cells in each sample was estimated from the amplification of reference gene primers within the assay. To quantify the absolute abundance of each unique TCRbeta CDR3 rearrangement, sequence reads were collapsed and filtered. Productive Simpson clonality was computed per sample as the square root of Simpson's diversity index over productive rearrangements. The clones in this table, taken by TCRdb from immuneACCESS, are in-frame only. Not every clone is retained; where verified, under half of the shortfall comes from an unresolved V gene, and the cause of the rest is unknown. V, J and clone size were drawn from that table, and D and trimming were deduced from the DNA. The sample profile shows around 300,000 clones; roughly 91% of them were found once. Clones ranked in the top ten supply roughly 2% of the sample.

Participants in the prospective study were aged about 18 to 95 years, lived in more than 20 United States geographic areas, and enrolled through a virtual design. In the prospective study, cohorts were assigned on the basis of participant-reported clinical history obtained from a screening survey and a study questionnaire. Mobile phlebotomists in the prospective study collected whole blood, serum and a nasopharyngeal or oropharyngeal swab from every participant. Participants in the prospective study had the option to provide additional blood draws and questionnaires over an approximately 2-month period. Before DNA extraction, prospective study blood samples were shipped either frozen or at room temperature. Input material: PBMCs or T cells enriched from blood (not recorded which). The receptor's source is a woman aged 55-70 years in a cohort exposed to, infected with or recovered from COVID-19 (not recorded which).

The sequenced DNA: TGCGCCAGCAGCTTGGGACTAGCCCCCCAAGAGACCCAGTACTTC. Its protein is CASSLGLAPQETQYF. The rearrangement combines TRBV5-1 with TRBJ2-5, with 7 junctional bases fitting TRBD2. The CDR1 and CDR2 encoded by the germline V gene are SGHRS and YFSETQ. At the junction V is shortened by 0 bases and J by 1 base; bases outside the gene matches: 3. The CDR3 holds 15 amino acids from the cysteine to the phenylalanine. Of all the DNA, just the CDR3 is kept, 45 bases in frame from base 1.